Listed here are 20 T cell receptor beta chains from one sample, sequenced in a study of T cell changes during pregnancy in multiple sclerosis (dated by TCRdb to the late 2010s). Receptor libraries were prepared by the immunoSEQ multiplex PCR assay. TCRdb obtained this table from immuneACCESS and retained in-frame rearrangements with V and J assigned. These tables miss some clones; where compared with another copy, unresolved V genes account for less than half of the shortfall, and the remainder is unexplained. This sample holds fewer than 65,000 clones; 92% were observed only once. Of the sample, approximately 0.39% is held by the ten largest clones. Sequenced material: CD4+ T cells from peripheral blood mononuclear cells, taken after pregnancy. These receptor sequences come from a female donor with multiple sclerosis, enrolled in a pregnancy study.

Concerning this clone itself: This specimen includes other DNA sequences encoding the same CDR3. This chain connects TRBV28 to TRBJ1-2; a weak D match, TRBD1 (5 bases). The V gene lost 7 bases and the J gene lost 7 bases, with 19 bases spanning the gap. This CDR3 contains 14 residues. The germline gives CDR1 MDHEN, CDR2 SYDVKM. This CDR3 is CASITGGASRGYTF. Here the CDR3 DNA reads TGTGCCAGCATCACGGGAGGGGCGTCTCGTGGCTACACCTTC.

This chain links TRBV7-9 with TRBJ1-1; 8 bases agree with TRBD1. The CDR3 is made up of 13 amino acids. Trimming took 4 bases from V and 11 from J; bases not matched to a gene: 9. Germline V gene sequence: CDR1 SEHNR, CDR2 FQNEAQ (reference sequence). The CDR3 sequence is CASSSDRGSRAFF. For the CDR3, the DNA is TGTGCCAGCAGCTCCGACAGGGGCAGCCGGGCTTTCTTT.

CDR3 sequence: CASSPGTGVFMDTEAFF. In nucleotides, the CDR3 is TGTGCCAGCTCACCCGGGACAGGGGTATTCATGGACACTGAAGCTTTCTTT. V is TRBV18 and J is TRBJ1-1; 10 bases line up with TRBD1. Germline CDR1 and CDR2: KGHSH and LQKENI. This CDR3 comprises 17 residues. The junction had 10 bases not matched to a gene; V was cut back by 3 bases and J by 3 bases. The variable domain in full, with the rest retrieved from reference TRBV18 and TRBJ1-1, is NAGVMQNPRHLVRRRGQEARLRCSPMKGHSHVYWYRQLPEEGLKFMVYLQKENIIDESGMPKERFSAEFPKEGPSILRIQQVVRGDSAAYFCASSPGTGVFMDTEAFFGQGTRLTVV.

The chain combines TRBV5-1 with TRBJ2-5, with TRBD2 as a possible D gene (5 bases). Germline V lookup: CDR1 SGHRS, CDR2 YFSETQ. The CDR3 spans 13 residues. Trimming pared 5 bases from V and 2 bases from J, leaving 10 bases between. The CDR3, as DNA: TGCGCCAGCAGTCCTAGCCGACAAGAGACCCAGTACTTC. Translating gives CASSPSRQETQYF.

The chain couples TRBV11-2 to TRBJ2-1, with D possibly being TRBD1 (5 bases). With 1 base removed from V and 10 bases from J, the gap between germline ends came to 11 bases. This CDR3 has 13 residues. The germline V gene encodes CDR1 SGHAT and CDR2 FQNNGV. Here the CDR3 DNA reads TGTGCCAGCAGCTTAGTGGCAGGGCGGGAGCAGTTCTTC. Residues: CASSLVAGREQFF.

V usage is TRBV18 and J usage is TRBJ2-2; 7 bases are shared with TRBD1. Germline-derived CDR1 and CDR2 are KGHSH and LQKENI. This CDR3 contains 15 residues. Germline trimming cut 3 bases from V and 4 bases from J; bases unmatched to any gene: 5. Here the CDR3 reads CASSPVGGSTGELFF. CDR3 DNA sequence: TGTGCCAGCTCACCGGTAGGGGGCAGCACCGGGGAGCTGTTTTTT. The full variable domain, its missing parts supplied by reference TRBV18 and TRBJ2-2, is NAGVMQNPRHLVRRRGQEARLRCSPMKGHSHVYWYRQLPEEGLKFMVYLQKENIIDESGMPKERFSAEFPKEGPSILRIQQVVRGDSAAYFCASSPVGGSTGELFFGEGSRLTVL.

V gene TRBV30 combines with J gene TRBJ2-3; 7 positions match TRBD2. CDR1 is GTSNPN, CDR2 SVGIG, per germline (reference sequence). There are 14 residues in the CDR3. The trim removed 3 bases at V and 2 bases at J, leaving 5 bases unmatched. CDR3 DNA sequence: TGTGCCTGGAGGGTGAGCGGGACCACAGATACGCAGTATTTT. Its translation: CAWRVSGTTDTQYF.

This CDR3 reads CASRPDRGATEAFF. The DNA for the CDR3 is TGTGCCAGTAGACCCGACAGGGGAGCGACTGAAGCTTTCTTT. The chain is built from TRBV19 and TRBJ1-1; TRBD1 matches at 8 bases. V lost 6 bases to trimming and J lost 5 bases; unmatched junction nucleotides: 8. The CDR3 is 14 amino acids. Germline V lookup: CDR1 LNHDA, CDR2 SQIVND (reference sequence).

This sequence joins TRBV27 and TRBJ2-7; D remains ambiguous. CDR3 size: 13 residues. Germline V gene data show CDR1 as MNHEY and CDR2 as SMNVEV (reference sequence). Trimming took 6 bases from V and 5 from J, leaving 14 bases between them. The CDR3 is CASRSLVYHEQYF. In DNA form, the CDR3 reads TGTGCCAGCAGATCTTTAGTCTACCACGAGCAGTACTTC.

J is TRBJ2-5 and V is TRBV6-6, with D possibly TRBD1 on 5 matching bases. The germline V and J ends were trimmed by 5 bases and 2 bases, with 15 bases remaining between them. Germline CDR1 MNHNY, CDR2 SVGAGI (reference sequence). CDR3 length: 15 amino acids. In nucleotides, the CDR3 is TGTGCCAGCAGTGGGGCGTCGAAACAACAAGAGACCCAGTACTTC. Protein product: CASSGASKQQETQYF.

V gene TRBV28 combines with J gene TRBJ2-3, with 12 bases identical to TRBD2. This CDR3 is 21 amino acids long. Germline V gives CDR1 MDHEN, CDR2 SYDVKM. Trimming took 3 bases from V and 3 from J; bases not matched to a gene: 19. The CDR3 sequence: CASSLTLKLKLAGGRTDTQYF. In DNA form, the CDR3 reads TGTGCCAGCAGTTTGACGTTGAAGTTGAAACTAGCGGGAGGCAGGACAGATACGCAGTATTTT.

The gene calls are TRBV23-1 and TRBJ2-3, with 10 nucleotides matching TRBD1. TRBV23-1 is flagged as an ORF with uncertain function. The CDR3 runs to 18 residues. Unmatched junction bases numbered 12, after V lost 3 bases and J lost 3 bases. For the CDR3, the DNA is TGCGCCAGCAGTCAGTGCGAAGTGGACAGGGGGGCGACAGATACGCAGTATTTT. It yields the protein CASSQCEVDRGATDTQYF.

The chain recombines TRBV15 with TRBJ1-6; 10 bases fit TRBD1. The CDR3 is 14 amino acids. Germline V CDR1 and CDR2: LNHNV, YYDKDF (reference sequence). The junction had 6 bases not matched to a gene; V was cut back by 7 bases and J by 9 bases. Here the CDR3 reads CATKGQGFLSPLHF. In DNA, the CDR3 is TGTGCCACCAAGGGACAGGGGTTTCTTTCACCCCTCCACTTT.

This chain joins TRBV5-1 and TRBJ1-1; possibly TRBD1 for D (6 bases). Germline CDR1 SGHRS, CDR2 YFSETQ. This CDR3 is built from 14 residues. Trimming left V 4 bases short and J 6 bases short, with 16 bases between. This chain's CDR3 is CASSRTPGESEAFF. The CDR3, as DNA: TGCGCCAGCAGCAGGACCCCAGGGGAGTCTGAAGCTTTCTTT. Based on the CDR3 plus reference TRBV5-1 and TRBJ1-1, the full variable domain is KAGVTQTPRYLIKTRGQQVTLSCSPISGHRSVSWYQQTPGQGLQFLFEYFSETQRNKGNFPGRFSGRQFSNSRSEMNVSTLELGDSALYLCASSRTPGESEAFFGQGTRLTVV.

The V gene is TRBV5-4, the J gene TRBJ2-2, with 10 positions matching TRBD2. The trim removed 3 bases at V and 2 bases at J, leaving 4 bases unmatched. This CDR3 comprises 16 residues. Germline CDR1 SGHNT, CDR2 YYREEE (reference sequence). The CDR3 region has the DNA TGTGCCAGCAGCTCCGGACTAGCGGTAAACACCGGGGAGCTGTTTTTT. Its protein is CASSSGLAVNTGELFF. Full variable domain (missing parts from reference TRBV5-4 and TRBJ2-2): ETGVTQSPTHLIKTRGQQVTLRCSSQSGHNTVSWYQQALGQGPQFIFQYYREEENGRGNFPPRFSGLQFPNYSSELNVNALELDDSALYLCASSSGLAVNTGELFFGEGSRLTVL.

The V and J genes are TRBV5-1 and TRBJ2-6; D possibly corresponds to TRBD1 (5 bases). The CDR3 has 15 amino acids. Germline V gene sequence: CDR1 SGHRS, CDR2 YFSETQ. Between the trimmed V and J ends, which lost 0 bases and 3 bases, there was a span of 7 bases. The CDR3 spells CASSLEGVGANVLTF. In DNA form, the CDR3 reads TGCGCCAGCAGCTTGGAAGGGGTTGGGGCCAACGTCCTGACTTTC.

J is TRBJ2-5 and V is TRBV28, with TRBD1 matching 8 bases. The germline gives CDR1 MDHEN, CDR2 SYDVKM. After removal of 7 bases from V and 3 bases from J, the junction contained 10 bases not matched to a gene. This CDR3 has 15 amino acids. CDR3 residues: CASTKRGTGEETQYF. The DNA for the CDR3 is TGTGCCAGCACGAAAAGGGGGACAGGAGAAGAGACCCAGTACTTC. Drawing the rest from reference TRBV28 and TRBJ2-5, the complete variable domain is DVKVTQSSRYLVKRTGEKVFLECVQDMDHENMFWYRQDPGLGLRLIYFSYDVKMKEKGDIPEGYSVSREKKERFSLILESASTNQTSMYLCASTKRGTGEETQYFGPGTRLLVL.

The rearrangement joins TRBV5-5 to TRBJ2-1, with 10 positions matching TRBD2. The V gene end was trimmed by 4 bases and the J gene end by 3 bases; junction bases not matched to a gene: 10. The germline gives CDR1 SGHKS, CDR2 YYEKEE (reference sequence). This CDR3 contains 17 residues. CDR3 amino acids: CASSRRPTSGDYNEQFF. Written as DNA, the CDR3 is TGTGCCAGCAGCCGAAGACCAACTAGCGGGGACTACAATGAGCAGTTCTTC. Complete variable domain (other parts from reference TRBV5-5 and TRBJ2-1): DAGVTQSPTHLIKTRGQQVTLRCSPISGHKSVSWYQQVLGQGPQFIFQYYEKEERGRGNFPDRFSARQFPNYSSELNVNALLLGDSALYLCASSRRPTSGDYNEQFFGPGTRLTVL.

The CDR3 reads CASSSRGGQQNTEAFF. In DNA form, the CDR3 reads TGTGCCAGCAGCTCGCGCGGAGGACAGCAGAACACTGAAGCTTTCTTT. This chain joins TRBV9 and TRBJ1-1; TRBD1 might be the D (6 bases). Trimming pared 4 bases from V and 1 base from J, leaving 17 bases between. This CDR3 has 16 amino acids. The germline V gene encodes CDR1 SGDLS and CDR2 YYNGEE.

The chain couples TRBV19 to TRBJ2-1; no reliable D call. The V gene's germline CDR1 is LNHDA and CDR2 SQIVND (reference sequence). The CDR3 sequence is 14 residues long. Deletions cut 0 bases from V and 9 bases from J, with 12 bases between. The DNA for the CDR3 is TGTGCCAGTAGTATAGAGGTGCTATCTAGTGAGCAGTTCTTC. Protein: CASSIEVLSSEQFF.